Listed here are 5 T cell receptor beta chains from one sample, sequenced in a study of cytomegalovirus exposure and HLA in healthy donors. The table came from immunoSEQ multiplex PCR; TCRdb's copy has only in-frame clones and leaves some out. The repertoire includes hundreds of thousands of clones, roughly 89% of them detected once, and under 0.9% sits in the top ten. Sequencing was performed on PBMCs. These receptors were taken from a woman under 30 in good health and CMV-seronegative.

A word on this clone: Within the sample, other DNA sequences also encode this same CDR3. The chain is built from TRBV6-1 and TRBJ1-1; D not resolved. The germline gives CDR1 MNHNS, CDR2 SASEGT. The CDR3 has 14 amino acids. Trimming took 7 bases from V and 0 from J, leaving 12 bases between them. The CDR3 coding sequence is TGTGCCAGCACTACTCAACCCTTGAACACTGAAGCTTTCTTT. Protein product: CASTTQPLNTEAFF.

CDR3 region: CASSQRGGRRGELFF. In nucleotides, the CDR3 is TGTGCCAGCAGCCAACGGGGGGGCCGAAGGGGGGAGCTGTTTTTT. The chain combines TRBV5-4 with TRBJ2-2, with 8 nucleotides matching TRBD2. V trimming: 4 bases; J trimming: 8 bases; junction bases outside the gene matches: 10. The length of the CDR3 is 15 residues. CDR1 and CDR2 from the germline V gene are SGHNT and YYREEE (reference sequence).

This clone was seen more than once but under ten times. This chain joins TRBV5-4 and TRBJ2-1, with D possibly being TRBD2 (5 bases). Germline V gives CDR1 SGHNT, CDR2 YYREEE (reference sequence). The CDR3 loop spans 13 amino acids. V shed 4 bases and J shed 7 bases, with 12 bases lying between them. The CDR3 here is CASSPDRRNEQFF. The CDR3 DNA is TGTGCCAGCAGCCCCGATAGGAGGAATGAGCAGTTCTTC.

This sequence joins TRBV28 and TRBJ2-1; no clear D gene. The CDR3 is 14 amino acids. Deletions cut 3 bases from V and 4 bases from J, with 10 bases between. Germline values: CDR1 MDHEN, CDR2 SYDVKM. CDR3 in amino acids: CASSFGGEYNEQFF. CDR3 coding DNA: TGTGCCAGCAGTTTTGGCGGAGAATACAATGAGCAGTTCTTC. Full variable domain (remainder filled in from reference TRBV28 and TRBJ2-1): DVKVTQSSRYLVKRTGEKVFLECVQDMDHENMFWYRQDPGLGLRLIYFSYDVKMKEKGDIPEGYSVSREKKERFSLILESASTNQTSMYLCASSFGGEYNEQFFGPGTRLTVL.

The CDR3 nucleotides are TGCGCCAGCACTAACAGGGACAGGGGGAAATTGAGCAATCAGCCCCAGCATTTT. Protein: CASTNRDRGKLSNQPQHF. The V gene is TRBV10-1, the J gene TRBJ1-5; the match to TRBD1 covers 11 bases. V dropped 7 bases and J dropped 1; count of bases not matched to a gene: 12. Looked up from germline, CDR1 is WNHNN and CDR2 is SYGVQD (reference sequence). The CDR3 totals 18 residues.